This T cell receptor beta chain was profiled in a study of T cell repertoires in cytomegalovirus infection. Study-level information: The public TCR beta signatures pointed to both CMV infection and matching HLA type.

A word on this clonotype: Its antigen is still unknown.

Trimming pared 5 bases from V and 6 bases from J, leaving 10 bases between. Germline V gives CDR1 PRHDT, CDR2 FYEKMQ (reference sequence). The CDR3 contains 12 residues. From the reads, TCRdb called clonotypes with MiXCR, one entry per CDR3 protein. The sample carries some 900,000 distinct CDR3 sequences, 30% to 35% recorded once. The source was cultured CD8+ T cells from PBMCs, collected from culture after CMV antigen stimulation. The receptor comes from a human donor in good health (CMV status not recorded). Some clones in this sample may be carry-over from other donors' samples. The chain uses TRBV13 and TRBJ1-1, with D uncertain. CDR3 sequence: CASSLKRSEAFF. Here the CDR3 DNA reads TGTGCCAGCAGCCTAAAAAGGTCTGAAGCTTTCTTT.